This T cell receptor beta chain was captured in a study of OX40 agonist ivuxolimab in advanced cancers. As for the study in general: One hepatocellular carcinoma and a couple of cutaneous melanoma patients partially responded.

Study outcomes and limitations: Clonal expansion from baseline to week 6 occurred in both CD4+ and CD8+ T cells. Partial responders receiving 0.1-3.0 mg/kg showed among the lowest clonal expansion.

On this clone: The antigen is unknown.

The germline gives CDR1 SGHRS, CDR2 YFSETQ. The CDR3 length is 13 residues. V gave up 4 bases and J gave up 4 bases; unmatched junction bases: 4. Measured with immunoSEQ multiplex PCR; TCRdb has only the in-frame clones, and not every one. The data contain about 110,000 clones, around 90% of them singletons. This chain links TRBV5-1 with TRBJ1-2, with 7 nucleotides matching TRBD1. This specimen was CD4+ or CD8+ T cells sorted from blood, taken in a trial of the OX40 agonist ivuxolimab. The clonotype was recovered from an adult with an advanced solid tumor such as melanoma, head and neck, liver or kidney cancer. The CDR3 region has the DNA TGCGCCAGCAGCCAGACAGGGCCCTATGGCTACACCTTC. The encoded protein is CASSQTGPYGYTF.